This T cell receptor (beta chain) was sequenced during a study of T cell repertoires in cytomegalovirus infection. Study-level points and caveats: Carriers of CMV and the relevant HLA type were discriminated by public TCR beta frequency.

The CDR3 is 15 amino acids. Germline lookup yields CDR1 SGDLS and CDR2 YYNGEE. V lost 0 bases to trimming and J lost 4 bases; unmatched junction nucleotides: 6. This clonotype showed up just a few times. Its antigen is not known. TCRdb recomputed calls from the reads with MiXCR, one row per CDR3 protein. The table has 480,000 or so distinct CDR3 sequences, approximately 11% seen once; the top ten hold about 9.4%. Sequenced sample: PBMCs. The origin of this receptor is a human donor in good health (CMV status not recorded). Some clones in this sample may be carry-over from other donors' samples. The rearrangement joins TRBV9 to TRBJ1-2; 7 nucleotides align to TRBD1. CDR3 DNA: TGTGCCAGCAGCGTAGGAGGGGACAGACCCTATGGCTACACCTTC. Encoded protein: CASSVGGDRPYGYTF.